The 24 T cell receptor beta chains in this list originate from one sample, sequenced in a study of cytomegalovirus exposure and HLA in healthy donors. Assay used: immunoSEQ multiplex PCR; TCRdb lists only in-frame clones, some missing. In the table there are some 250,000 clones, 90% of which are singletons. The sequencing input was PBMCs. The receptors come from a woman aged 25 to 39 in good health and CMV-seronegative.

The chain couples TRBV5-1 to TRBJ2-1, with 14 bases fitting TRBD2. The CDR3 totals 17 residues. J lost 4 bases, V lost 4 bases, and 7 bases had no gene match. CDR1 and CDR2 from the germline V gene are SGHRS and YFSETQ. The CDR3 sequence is CASSTSTSGREYNEQFF. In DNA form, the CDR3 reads TGCGCCAGCAGCACCTCGACTAGCGGGAGGGAGTACAATGAGCAGTTCTTC. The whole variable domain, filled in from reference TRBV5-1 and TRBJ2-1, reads KAGVTQTPRYLIKTRGQQVTLSCSPISGHRSVSWYQQTPGQGLQFLFEYFSETQRNKGNFPGRFSGRQFSNSRSEMNVSTLELGDSALYLCASSTSTSGREYNEQFFGPGTRLTVL.

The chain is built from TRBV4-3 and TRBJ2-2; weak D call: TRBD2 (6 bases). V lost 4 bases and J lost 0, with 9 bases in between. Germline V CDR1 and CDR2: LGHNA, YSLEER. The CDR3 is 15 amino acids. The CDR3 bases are TGCGCCAGCAGCCCCGGAGGGCCGAACACCGGGGAGCTGTTTTTT. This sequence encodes CASSPGGPNTGELFF.

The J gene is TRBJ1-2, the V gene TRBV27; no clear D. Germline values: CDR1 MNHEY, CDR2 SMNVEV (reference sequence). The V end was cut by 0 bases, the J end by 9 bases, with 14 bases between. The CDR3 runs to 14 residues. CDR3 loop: CASSLSYGPASYTF. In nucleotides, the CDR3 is TGTGCCAGCAGTTTATCCTACGGACCGGCGAGCTACACCTTC.

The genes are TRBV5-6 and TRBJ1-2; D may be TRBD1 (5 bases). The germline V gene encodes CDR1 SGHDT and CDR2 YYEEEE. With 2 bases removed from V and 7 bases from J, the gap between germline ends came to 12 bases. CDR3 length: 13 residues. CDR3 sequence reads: CASSFKGSAGYTF. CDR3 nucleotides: TGTGCCAGCAGCTTTAAGGGGTCCGCTGGCTACACCTTC.

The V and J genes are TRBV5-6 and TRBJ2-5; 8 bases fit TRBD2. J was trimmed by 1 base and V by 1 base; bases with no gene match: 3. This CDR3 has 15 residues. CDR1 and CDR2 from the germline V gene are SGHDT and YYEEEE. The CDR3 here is CASSLFAGGQETQYF. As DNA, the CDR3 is TGTGCCAGCAGCTTGTTTGCGGGAGGCCAAGAGACCCAGTACTTC.

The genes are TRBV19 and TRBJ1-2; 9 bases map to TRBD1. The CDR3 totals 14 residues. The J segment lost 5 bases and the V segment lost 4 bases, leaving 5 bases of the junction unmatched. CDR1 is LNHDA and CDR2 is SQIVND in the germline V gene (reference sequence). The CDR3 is CASSTRTGAYGYTF. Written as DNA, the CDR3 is TGTGCCAGTAGTACCCGGACAGGGGCATATGGCTACACCTTC.

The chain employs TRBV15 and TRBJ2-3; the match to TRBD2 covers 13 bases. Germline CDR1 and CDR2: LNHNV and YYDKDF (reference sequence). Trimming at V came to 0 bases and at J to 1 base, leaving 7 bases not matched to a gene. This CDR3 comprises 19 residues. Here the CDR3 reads CATSRDSGLAGPRTDTQYF. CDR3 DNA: TGTGCCACCAGCAGAGATTCGGGACTAGCGGGGCCCCGCACAGATACGCAGTATTTT.

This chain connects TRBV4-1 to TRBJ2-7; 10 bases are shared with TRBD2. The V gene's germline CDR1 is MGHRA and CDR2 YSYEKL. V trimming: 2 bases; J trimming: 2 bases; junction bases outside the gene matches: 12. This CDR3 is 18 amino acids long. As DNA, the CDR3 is TGCGCCAGCAGCCAAATAGGACTCGGGACTAGCGTTACCTACGAGCAGTACTTC. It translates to CASSQIGLGTSVTYEQYF.

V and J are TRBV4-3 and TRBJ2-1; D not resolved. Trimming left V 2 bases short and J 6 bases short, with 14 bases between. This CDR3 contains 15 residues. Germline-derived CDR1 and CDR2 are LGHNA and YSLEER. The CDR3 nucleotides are TGCGCCAGCAGCCAACATCACTCTTGGGGCAATGAGCAGTTCTTC. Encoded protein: CASSQHHSWGNEQFF.

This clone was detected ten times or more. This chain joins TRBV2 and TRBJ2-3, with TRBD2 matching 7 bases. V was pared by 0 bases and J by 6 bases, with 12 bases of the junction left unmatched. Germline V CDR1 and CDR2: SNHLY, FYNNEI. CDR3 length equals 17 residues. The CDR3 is CASSEAAPGLPGDTQYF. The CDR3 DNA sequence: TGTGCCAGCAGTGAAGCGGCCCCGGGACTACCGGGGGATACGCAGTATTTT.

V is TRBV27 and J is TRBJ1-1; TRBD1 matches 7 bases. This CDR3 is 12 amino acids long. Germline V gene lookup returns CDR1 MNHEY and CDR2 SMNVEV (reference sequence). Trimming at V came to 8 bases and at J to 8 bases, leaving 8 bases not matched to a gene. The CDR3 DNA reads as TGTGCCAGCGCCTTTTGGGGACAGGAAGCTTTCTTT. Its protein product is CASAFWGQEAFF.

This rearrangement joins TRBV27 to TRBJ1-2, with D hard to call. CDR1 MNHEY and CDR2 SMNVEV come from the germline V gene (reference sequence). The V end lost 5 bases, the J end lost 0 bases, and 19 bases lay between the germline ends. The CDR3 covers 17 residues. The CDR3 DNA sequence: TGTGCCAGCAGTCCCTCTGACGGTCACCTGCCTAACTATGGCTACACCTTC. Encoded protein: CASSPSDGHLPNYGYTF.

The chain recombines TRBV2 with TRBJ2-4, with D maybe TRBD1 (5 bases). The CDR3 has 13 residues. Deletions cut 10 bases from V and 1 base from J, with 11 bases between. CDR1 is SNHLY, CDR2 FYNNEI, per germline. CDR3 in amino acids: CATAGYAKNIQYF. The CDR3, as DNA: TGTGCCACCGCAGGGTATGCCAAAAACATTCAGTACTTC.

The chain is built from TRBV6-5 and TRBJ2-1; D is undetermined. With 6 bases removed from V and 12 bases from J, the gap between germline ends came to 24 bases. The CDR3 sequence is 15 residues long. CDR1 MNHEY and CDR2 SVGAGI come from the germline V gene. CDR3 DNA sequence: TGTGCCAGCAGCCCCCATGACCAGACGCAATGGGGGCAGTTCTTC. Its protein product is CASSPHDQTQWGQFF.

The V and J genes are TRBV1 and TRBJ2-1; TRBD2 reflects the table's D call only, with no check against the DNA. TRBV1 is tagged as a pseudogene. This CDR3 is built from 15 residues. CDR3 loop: CTSSQEVSSYNEQFF. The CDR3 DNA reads TGCACCAGCAGCCAAGAGGTGAGCTCCTACAATGAGCAGTTCTTC.

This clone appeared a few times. The CDR3 region is CASNTQLGVEEAFF. CDR3 nucleotide sequence: TGTGCCAGCAACACCCAATTGGGGGTGGAGGAAGCTTTCTTT. The chain carries TRBV28 and TRBJ1-1; perhaps TRBD1 as D (5 bases). V was clipped by 7 bases and J by 8 bases, with 20 bases between them. The CDR3 loop spans 14 amino acids. Per germline, CDR1 MDHEN and CDR2 SYDVKM.

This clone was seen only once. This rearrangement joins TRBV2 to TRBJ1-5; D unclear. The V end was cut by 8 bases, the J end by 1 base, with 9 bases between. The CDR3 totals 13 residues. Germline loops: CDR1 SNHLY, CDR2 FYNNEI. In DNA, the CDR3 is TGTGCCAGCGCGAAAAAAAGCAATCAGCCCCAGCATTTT. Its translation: CASAKKSNQPQHF.

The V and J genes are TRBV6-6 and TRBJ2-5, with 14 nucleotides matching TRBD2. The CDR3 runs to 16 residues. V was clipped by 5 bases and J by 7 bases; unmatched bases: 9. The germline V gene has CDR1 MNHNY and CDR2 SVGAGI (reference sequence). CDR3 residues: CASSKGLAGAGGTQYF. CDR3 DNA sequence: TGTGCCAGCAGTAAGGGACTAGCGGGAGCGGGAGGGACCCAGTACTTC.

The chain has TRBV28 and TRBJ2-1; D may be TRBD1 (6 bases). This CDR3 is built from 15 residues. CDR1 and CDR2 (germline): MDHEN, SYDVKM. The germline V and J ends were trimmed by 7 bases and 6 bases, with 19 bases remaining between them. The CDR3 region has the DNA TGTGCCAGCAACCGACCGGGGTCAGGGGCCAATGAGCAGTTCTTC. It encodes CASNRPGSGANEQFF. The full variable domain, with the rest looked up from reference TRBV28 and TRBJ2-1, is DVKVTQSSRYLVKRTGEKVFLECVQDMDHENMFWYRQDPGLGLRLIYFSYDVKMKEKGDIPEGYSVSREKKERFSLILESASTNQTSMYLCASNRPGSGANEQFFGPGTRLTVL.

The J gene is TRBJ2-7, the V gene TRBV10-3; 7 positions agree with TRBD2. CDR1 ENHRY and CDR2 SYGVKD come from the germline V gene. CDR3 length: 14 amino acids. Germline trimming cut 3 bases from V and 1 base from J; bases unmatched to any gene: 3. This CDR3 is CAISDLGGSYEQYF. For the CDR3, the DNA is TGTGCCATCAGTGATCTGGGGGGGTCCTACGAGCAGTACTTC.

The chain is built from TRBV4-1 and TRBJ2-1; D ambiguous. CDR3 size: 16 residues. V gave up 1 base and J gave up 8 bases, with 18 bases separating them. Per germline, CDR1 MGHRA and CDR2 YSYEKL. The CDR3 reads CASSQANSPPSDEQFF. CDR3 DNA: TGCGCCAGCAGCCAAGCTAACAGTCCCCCCTCGGATGAGCAGTTCTTC.

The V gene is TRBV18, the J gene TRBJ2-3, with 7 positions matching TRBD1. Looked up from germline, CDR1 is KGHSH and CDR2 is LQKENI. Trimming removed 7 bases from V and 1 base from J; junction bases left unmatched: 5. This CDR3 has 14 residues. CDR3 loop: CASLSDRGTDTQYF. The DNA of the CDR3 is TGTGCCAGCTTGTCCGACAGGGGCACAGATACGCAGTATTTT.

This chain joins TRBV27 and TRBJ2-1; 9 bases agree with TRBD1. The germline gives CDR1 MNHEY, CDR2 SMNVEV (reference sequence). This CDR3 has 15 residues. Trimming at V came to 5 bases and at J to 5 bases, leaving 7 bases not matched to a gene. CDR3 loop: CASSRRDRADNEQFF. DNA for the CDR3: TGTGCCAGCAGTCGCCGGGACAGGGCGGACAATGAGCAGTTCTTC.

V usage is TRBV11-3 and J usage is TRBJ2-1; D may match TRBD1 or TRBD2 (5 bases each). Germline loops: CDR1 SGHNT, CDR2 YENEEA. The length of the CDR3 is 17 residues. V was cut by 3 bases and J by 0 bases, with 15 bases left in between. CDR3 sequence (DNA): TGTGCCAGCAGCTTCACCCCTGGGGGAAGCTCCTACAATGAGCAGTTCTTC. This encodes CASSFTPGGSSYNEQFF.